The 18 T cell receptor beta chains below come from one sample, sequenced in a study of OX40 agonist ivuxolimab in advanced cancers. Only in-frame clones appear in the TCRdb table, and some are missing; sequencing was by immunoSEQ multiplex PCR. This table holds tens of thousands of clones, around 90% found once. The sample was CD4+ or CD8+ T cells sorted from blood, taken in a trial of the OX40 agonist ivuxolimab. Every receptor here comes from an adult with an advanced solid tumor such as melanoma, head and neck, liver or kidney cancer.

V usage is TRBV4-1 and J usage is TRBJ1-1; 8 nucleotides align to TRBD1. V lost 0 bases, J lost 5 bases, and 11 bases stayed unmatched. The CDR3 has 17 amino acids. CDR1 MGHRA and CDR2 YSYEKL come from the germline V gene. CDR3: CASSQDSQGAINTEAFF. In nucleotides, the CDR3 is TGCGCCAGCAGCCAAGATTCCCAGGGGGCTATAAATACTGAAGCTTTCTTT.

This clone was seen a handful of times. The chain recombines TRBV7-2 with TRBJ2-5; D may match TRBD1 or TRBD2 (5 bases each). The J call may be wrong; the DNA end is better matched by TRBJ2-7. Germline assignment: CDR1 SGHTA and CDR2 FQGNSA. The CDR3 length is 15 residues. This CDR3 reads CASSVSGTDTYEQYF. The CDR3 DNA reads TGTGCCAGCAGCGTTTCAGGGACGGACACTTACGAGCAGTACTTC.

The rearrangement uses TRBV5-5 and TRBJ2-1; 8 bases are shared with TRBD2. Germline assignment: CDR1 SGHKS and CDR2 YYEKEE (reference sequence). The CDR3 covers 14 residues. The junction had 6 bases not matched to a gene; V was cut back by 2 bases and J by 8 bases. The CDR3 bases are TGTGCCAGCAGCTTACTAGCGGATGTATATGAGCAGTTCTTC. Translated: CASSLLADVYEQFF.

This rearrangement joins TRBV7-8 to TRBJ2-5, with D possibly matching TRBD2 (6 bases). The V and J ends lost 5 bases and 7 bases respectively, with 17 bases between them. CDR3 length equals 14 residues. Germline V lookup: CDR1 SGHVS, CDR2 FQNEAQ. CDR3 sequence (DNA): TGTGCCAGCAGCCTTCGGTGGGAGGCGGCGACCCAGTACTTC. Its protein is CASSLRWEAATQYF.

This chain links TRBV10-1 with TRBJ2-5; D is unresolved. Germline V gives CDR1 WNHNN, CDR2 SYGVQD (reference sequence). V was shortened by 4 bases and J by 1 base, with 7 bases between the two germline ends. This CDR3 comprises 13 residues. CDR3 bases: TGCGCCAGCAGTGGGTCAGTCCAAGAGACCCAGTACTTC. Protein sequence: CASSGSVQETQYF.

To note about this clone: One junction end does not reproduce the germline sequence, and a read error may be involved. The rearrangement links TRBV28 to TRBJ2-5, with D perhaps TRBD2 (6 bases). CDR3 length equals 12 residues. CDR1 and CDR2 (germline): MDHEN, SYDVKM. The CDR3 here is CASSFDFASEHF. The CDR3 nucleotides read TGTGCCAGCAGTTTCGATTTTGCTAGCGAGCACTTC.

The J gene is TRBJ2-1, the V gene TRBV7-3; TRBD2 agrees at 7 bases. The CDR3 spans 15 residues. With V trimmed by 1 base and J by 6 bases, 6 bases remained unmatched. CDR1 is SGHTA, CDR2 FQGTGA, per germline. The CDR3 DNA follows: TGTGCCAGCAGCTTAATGGCGGGAGAATTCAATGAGCAGTTCTTC. It encodes CASSLMAGEFNEQFF.

The V gene is TRBV11-2, the J gene TRBJ2-2; 7 nucleotides match TRBD1. The CDR3 length is 16 residues. V lost 5 bases, J lost 5 bases, and 11 bases stayed unmatched. The germline V gene encodes CDR1 SGHAT and CDR2 FQNNGV. The CDR3 nucleotides read TGTGCCAGCAGCCTTAACTATGACAGGGCGACCGGGGAGCTGTTTTTT. Translating gives CASSLNYDRATGELFF. Combining the CDR3 with reference TRBV11-2 and TRBJ2-2 gives the whole variable domain EAGVAQSPRYKIIEKRQSVAFWCNPISGHATLYWYQQILGQGPKLLIQFQNNGVVDDSQLPKDRFSAERLKGVDSTLKIQPAKLEDSAVYLCASSLNYDRATGELFFGEGSRLTVL.

The V call is TRBV19, the J call TRBJ2-7; the match to TRBD1 covers 9 bases. Germline V gives CDR1 LNHDA, CDR2 SQIVND (reference sequence). After removal of 2 bases from V and 4 bases from J, the junction contained 3 bases not matched to a gene. This CDR3 has 14 residues. This CDR3 is CASSIKTGGYEQYF. The CDR3 DNA is TGTGCCAGTAGTATAAAGACAGGGGGTTACGAGCAGTACTTC.

CDR3 nucleotide sequence: TGTGCCAGCAGCCCCATACTTGACAGGGAATCGCGTGGCTACACCTTC. Its protein product is CASSPILDRESRGYTF. This chain connects TRBV5-4 to TRBJ1-2; 7 bases agree with TRBD1. The CDR3 length is 16 residues. V lost 4 bases, J lost 7 bases, and 16 bases stayed unmatched. Germline CDR1 SGHNT, CDR2 YYREEE (reference sequence). The full variable domain, in which reference TRBV5-4 and TRBJ1-2 provide the parts outside the CDR3, is ETGVTQSPTHLIKTRGQQVTLRCSSQSGHNTVSWYQQALGQGPQFIFQYYREEENGRGNFPPRFSGLQFPNYSSELNVNALELDDSALYLCASSPILDRESRGYTFGSGTRLTVV.

The chain combines TRBV27 with TRBJ1-2, with 8 bases matching TRBD1. CDR3 size: 16 residues. Germline V lookup: CDR1 MNHEY, CDR2 SMNVEV (reference sequence). The junction had 13 bases not matched to a gene; V was cut back by 3 bases and J by 7 bases. Written as DNA, the CDR3 is TGTGCCAGCAGTTTCATTGGACAGGGCCGGGTCGGTGGCTACACCTTC. It encodes CASSFIGQGRVGGYTF.

This clone has just a few counts. The chain is built from TRBV7-9 and TRBJ1-2; D not certain. Trimming removed 0 bases at V and 6 bases at J, with 17 bases between. The CDR3 contains 16 residues. The germline V gene has CDR1 SEHNR and CDR2 FQNEAQ (reference sequence). The CDR3 nucleotides read TGTGCCAGCAGCTTAGCGTTGTTATACGATCCGGATGGCTACACCTTC. It specifies CASSLALLYDPDGYTF.

V usage is TRBV11-2 and J usage is TRBJ2-7, with TRBD2 matching over 10 bases. The CDR3 runs to 14 residues. Germline values: CDR1 SGHAT, CDR2 FQNNGV. The ends lost 2 bases at V and 6 bases at J; junction bases unmatched: 4. The CDR3 spells CASSLLAGALEQYF. DNA of the CDR3: TGTGCCAGCAGCTTACTAGCGGGAGCTCTCGAGCAGTACTTC.

V usage is TRBV27 and J usage is TRBJ1-5, with 8 bases aligning to TRBD1. After removal of 5 bases from V and 2 bases from J, the junction contained 2 bases not matched to a gene. The CDR3 runs to 14 residues. CDR1 is MNHEY, CDR2 SMNVEV, per germline (reference sequence). As DNA, the CDR3 is TGTGCCAGCAGTAGGGGACAGGGCAATCAGCCCCAGCATTTT. The encoded protein is CASSRGQGNQPQHF.

The chain has TRBV28 and TRBJ2-3; 10 nucleotides agree with TRBD2. V lost 6 bases and J lost 0; bases outside the gene matches: 9. CDR1 MDHEN and CDR2 SYDVKM come from the germline V gene. The CDR3 spans 17 residues. CDR3 residues: CASSWTSGTPSTDTQYF. In nucleotides, the CDR3 is TGTGCCAGCAGCTGGACTAGCGGAACCCCTAGCACAGATACGCAGTATTTT.

The chain carries TRBV7-8 and TRBJ2-2; perhaps TRBD2 as D (6 bases). The CDR3 has 16 amino acids. Trimming removed 0 bases at V and 1 base at J, with 9 bases between. Germline V gene sequence: CDR1 SGHVS, CDR2 FQNEAQ. The CDR3 DNA reads TGTGCCAGCAGCTTAGCCCCCGGGAGGAACACCGGGGAGCTGTTTTTT. This sequence encodes CASSLAPGRNTGELFF.

The J gene is TRBJ2-5, the V gene TRBV5-6; D gene unclear. CDR3 length: 12 residues. CDR1 is SGHDT and CDR2 is YYEEEE in the germline V gene. Trimming took off 4 bases at V and 4 bases at J, with 8 bases between the two ends. CDR3 bases: TGTGCCAGCAGCGGTTTGTCAGAGACCCAGTACTTC. Amino acid sequence: CASSGLSETQYF.

CDR3 loop: CASSDTSTDTQYF. CDR3 nucleotide sequence: TGCGCCAGCAGTGATACTAGCACAGATACGCAGTATTTT. The chain joins TRBV10-1 to TRBJ2-3; unclear D gene. The CDR3 runs to 13 residues. Germline V lookup: CDR1 WNHNN, CDR2 SYGVQD (reference sequence). V dropped 3 bases and J dropped 0 bases, with 4 bases sitting between them.